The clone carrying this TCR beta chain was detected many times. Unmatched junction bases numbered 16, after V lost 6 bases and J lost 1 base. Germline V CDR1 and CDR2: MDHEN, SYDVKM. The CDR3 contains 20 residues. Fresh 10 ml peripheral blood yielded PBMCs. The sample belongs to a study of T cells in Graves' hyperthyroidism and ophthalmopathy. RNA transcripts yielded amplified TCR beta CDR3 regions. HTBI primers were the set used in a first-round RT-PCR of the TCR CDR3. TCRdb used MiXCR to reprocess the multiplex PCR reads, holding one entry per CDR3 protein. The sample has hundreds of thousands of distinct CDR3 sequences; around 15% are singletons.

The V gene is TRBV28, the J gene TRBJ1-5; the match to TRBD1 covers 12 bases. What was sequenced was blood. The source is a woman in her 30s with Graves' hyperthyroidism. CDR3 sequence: CASRSPGPGQGAESNQPQHF. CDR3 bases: TGTGCCAGCAGATCACCCGGGCCGGGACAGGGGGCTGAAAGCAATCAGCCCCAGCATTTT. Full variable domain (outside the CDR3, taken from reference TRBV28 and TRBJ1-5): DVKVTQSSRYLVKRTGEKVFLECVQDMDHENMFWYRQDPGLGLRLIYFSYDVKMKEKGDIPEGYSVSREKKERFSLILESASTNQTSMYLCASRSPGPGQGAESNQPQHFGDGTRLSIL.